This T cell receptor beta chain was profiled in a study of shared clonotypes between healthy human individuals. About the research overall: A donor's plate count was three for CD4 naive and three for CD4 memory; CD8 naive had two and CD8 memory one. Points from the study as a whole: The rarefaction results pointed to incomplete sorted-subset sequencing despite large depth.

This clone was counted once. Its antigen remains unidentified. Germline CDR1 SGHDT, CDR2 YYEEEE. V was pared by 7 bases and J by 4 bases, with 19 bases between. This CDR3 has 15 residues. Deep-level assay runs were performed. Some clones are missing from TCRdb's copy, which holds only in-frame ones; the method was immunoSEQ multiplex PCR. The sample contains around 940,000 clones, around three quarters of which appear only once. The origin of this receptor is a man aged 18 to 30 in good health. The chain combines TRBV5-6 with TRBJ2-3, with D possibly TRBD1 on 5 matching bases. Sequenced: memory CD4+ T cells sorted from blood. The subset is: CD45RA-negative fraction. The CDR3 nucleotides are TGTGCCAGCGACCGGACAATGGACGTGGCAGATACGCAGTATTTT. As protein: CASDRTMDVADTQYF.